Presented here are 2 T cell receptor beta chains from one specimen sequenced in a study of shared clonotypes between healthy human individuals. Using immunoSEQ multiplex PCR, the repertoire was profiled, and TCRdb retains in-frame clones only, with some absent. The sample lists fewer than 2.5 million clones, roughly 93% occurring once. Sequencing was done on a sample of naive CD4+ T cells from PBMCs. Regarding subset: CD45RA+ positively selected. The receptors come from a man younger than 35 in good health. Some clones in this sample may be carry-over from other donors' samples.

CDR3 DNA sequence: TGTGCCAGCAGTCAGATAAGGAATGAAAAACTGTTTTTT. Translating gives CASSQIRNEKLFF. V and J are TRBV28 and TRBJ1-4; unclear D gene. V gave up 5 bases and J gave up 5 bases, with 9 bases separating them. The CDR3 extends over 13 amino acids. Per the germline V gene, CDR1 is MDHEN and CDR2 is SYDVKM.

This clone has just a few counts. In nucleotides, the CDR3 is TGTGCCATCAGTCGTGGTCCCTTACCGGGACAAAATCAGCCCCAGCATTTT. Translated, it gives CAISRGPLPGQNQPQHF. The rearrangement joins TRBV10-3 to TRBJ1-5, with a tentative D call TRBD1 (6 bases). This CDR3 comprises 17 residues. Germline lookup yields CDR1 ENHRY and CDR2 SYGVKD. Trimming stripped 5 bases from V and 4 bases from J, with 21 bases between.